Sequencing of this TCR beta chain was carried out in a study of cytomegalovirus exposure and HLA in healthy donors. Study-wide results and limits: Reports credit the classifier with highly specific, highly sensitive diagnosis of cytomegalovirus status.

The PCR ran on 60 Vbeta and 13 Jbeta primers. How the authors handled the data: The count from a later analysis was 79 million or so unique TCR beta chains, some 10 million of them shared. Assay: immunoSEQ multiplex PCR; the TCRdb copy retains only in-frame clones and omits some. V and J calls and clone size follow that table, whereas D and trimming were derived from the DNA. This repertoire shows roughly 140,000 clones, over 60% found once; its top ten account for 2.1%. On this clone: Its cognate antigen is unknown.

V lost 0 bases to trimming and J lost 0 bases; unmatched junction nucleotides: 1. Germline V gene data show CDR1 as SGHRS and CDR2 as YFSETQ. The CDR3 has 16 amino acids. The origin of this receptor is a man aged 40-49 years in good health and CMV-seronegative. The rearrangement uses TRBV5-1 and TRBJ2-2; 8 bases map to TRBD1. The sample was PBMCs. CDR3 nucleotides: TGCGCCAGCAGCTTGGAGGGACAGGCGAACACCGGGGAGCTGTTTTTT. It codes for CASSLEGQANTGELFF.